This is a list of T cell receptor beta chains from one sample in a study of cytomegalovirus exposure and HLA in healthy donors. The method was immunoSEQ multiplex PCR; TCRdb's version includes in-frame clones alone and lacks a portion of them. Of approximately 170,000 clones detected, approximately 85% appear once; the ten largest clones hold over 2%. Sequencing was performed on PBMCs. These receptors all come from a man aged 25 to 40 in good health and CMV-seropositive. Both conserved end residues are part of each CDR3. The D gene is left open where the match is weak. Rows give clone size only sometimes, using once, few, many, or a class for an expanded clone.

D gene: NA; clone size: NA; J gene: TRBJ2-2; V gene: TRBV7-7; CDR3 DNA: TGTGCTAGCAGCTCCCTACAGGACCGCGGGGCCGGGGAGCTGTTTTTT; CDR3 protein: CASSSLQDRGAGELFF
D gene: NA; clone size: NA; J gene: TRBJ1-5; V gene: TRBV5-4; CDR3 DNA: TGTGCCAGCAGCTTTAGAGGAAGCAATCAGCCCCAGCATTTT; CDR3 protein: CASSFRGSNQPQHF
D gene: TRBD1; clone size: NA; J gene: TRBJ2-1; V gene: TRBV9; CDR3 DNA: TGTGCCAGCAGCCCCCGGACAGGGGCGTCATACAATGAGCAGTTCTTC; CDR3 protein: CASSPRTGASYNEQFF
D gene: TRBD1; clone size: NA; J gene: TRBJ1-3; V gene: TRBV6-4; CDR3 DNA: TGTGCCAGCAGTGACTCGGGACAGGGTCTCTCTGGAAACACCATATATTTT; CDR3 protein: CASSDSGQGLSGNTIYF
D gene: NA; clone size: NA; J gene: TRBJ2-3; V gene: TRBV7-3; CDR3 DNA: TGTGCCAGCAGCTTAAACGCAGGGGAATCCACAGATACGCAGTATTTT; CDR3 protein: CASSLNAGESTDTQYF
D gene: NA; clone size: NA; J gene: TRBJ1-6; V gene: TRBV5-6; CDR3 DNA: TGTGCCAGCAGCTTGGCGGAGAATTCACCCCTCCACTTT; CDR3 protein: CASSLAENSPLHF
D gene: NA; clone size: NA; J gene: TRBJ2-1; V gene: TRBV5-5; CDR3 DNA: TGTGCCAGCAGCCTGGACGGGATTCTTGGGCAGTTCTTC; CDR3 protein: CASSLDGILGQFF
D gene: NA; clone size: NA; J gene: TRBJ2-1; V gene: TRBV19; CDR3 DNA: TGTGCCAGTAGTATAGGGGGAGGGGGAGCGGCATACAATGAGCAGTTCTTC; CDR3 protein: CASSIGGGGAAYNEQFF
D gene: NA; clone size: NA; J gene: TRBJ1-1; V gene: TRBV5-6; CDR3 DNA: TGTGCCAGCAGCTCGGGAATTGGGGATGGAGGGACTGAAGCTTTCTTT; CDR3 protein: CASSSGIGDGGTEAFF
D gene: TRBD1; clone size: NA; J gene: TRBJ2-5; V gene: TRBV29-1; CDR3 DNA: TGCAGCGTCGAGGGGGCCGGGGAGACCCAGTACTTC; CDR3 protein: CSVEGAGETQYF
D gene: TRBD2; clone size: few; J gene: TRBJ2-7; V gene: TRBV6-1; CDR3 DNA: TGTGCCAGCAGTGACCCCATCCCCCTAGTGGGAGGGCCCTACGAGCAGTACTTC; CDR3 protein: CASSDPIPLVGGPYEQYF
D gene: TRBD1; clone size: NA; J gene: TRBJ1-2; V gene: TRBV6-5; CDR3 DNA: TGTGCCAGCAGCAAACAGGGACAGGGGGCCGGTGGCTACACCTTC; CDR3 protein: CASSKQGQGAGGYTF
D gene: TRBD1; clone size: NA; J gene: TRBJ2-3; V gene: TRBV6-5; CDR3 DNA: TGTGCCAGCAACCGGGACAGGAATCCAGATACGCAGTATTTT; CDR3 protein: CASNRDRNPDTQYF
D gene: NA; clone size: NA; J gene: TRBJ2-3; V gene: TRBV11-2; CDR3 DNA: TGTGCCAGCAGCTCAAACACAGATACGCAGTATTTT; CDR3 protein: CASSSNTDTQYF
D gene: TRBD1; clone size: few; J gene: TRBJ2-6; V gene: TRBV7-2; CDR3 DNA: TGTGCCAGCAGCTTCAACAGGGGTGCTGGGGCCAACGTCCTGACTTTC; CDR3 protein: CASSFNRGAGANVLTF
D gene: NA; clone size: NA; J gene: TRBJ1-3; V gene: TRBV19; CDR3 DNA: TGTGCCTCAAGCCTACAGGGAAGCTCTGGAAACACCATATATTTT; CDR3 protein: CASSLQGSSGNTIYF
D gene: TRBD2; clone size: NA; J gene: TRBJ2-5; V gene: TRBV18; CDR3 DNA: TGTGCCAGCTCACCTCTCCTAACTAGCGGGCCGAACCAAGAGACCCAGTACTTC; CDR3 protein: CASSPLLTSGPNQETQYF
D gene: TRBD1; clone size: NA; J gene: TRBJ2-7; V gene: TRBV5-4; CDR3 DNA: TGTGCCAGCAGCTTGGGACAGGGTCCTGGCTACGAGCAGTACTTC; CDR3 protein: CASSLGQGPGYEQYF
D gene: TRBD1; clone size: NA; J gene: TRBJ2-2; V gene: TRBV2; CDR3 DNA: TGTGCCAGCAGTGGGGGACAGGGCGGCCCCGGGGAGCTGTTTTTT; CDR3 protein: CASSGGQGGPGELFF
D gene: NA; clone size: NA; J gene: TRBJ2-7; V gene: TRBV10-2; CDR3 DNA: TGCGCCAGCAGTGATGGAGGGGGCCACGAGCAGTACTTC; CDR3 protein: CASSDGGGHEQYF
D gene: NA; clone size: NA; J gene: TRBJ1-4; V gene: TRBV7-9; CDR3 DNA: TGTGCCAGCAGCTCCTTTCCCTCTAATGAAAAACTGTTTTTT; CDR3 protein: CASSSFPSNEKLFF
D gene: TRBD2; clone size: NA; J gene: TRBJ2-1; V gene: TRBV7-2; CDR3 DNA: TGTGCCAGCAGCCTCCGGACTAGATACAATGAGCAGTTCTTC; CDR3 protein: CASSLRTRYNEQFF
D gene: NA; clone size: NA; J gene: TRBJ2-2; V gene: TRBV5-1; CDR3 DNA: TGCGCCAGCAGCCCCGGAGCATCCGGGGAGCTGTTTTTT; CDR3 protein: CASSPGASGELFF
D gene: NA; clone size: NA; J gene: TRBJ2-2; V gene: TRBV6-1; CDR3 DNA: TGTGCCCAAGGAGGGCAGGGCGACACCGGGGAGCTGTTTTTT; CDR3 protein: CAQGGQGDTGELFF
D gene: NA; clone size: NA; J gene: TRBJ1-2; V gene: TRBV19; CDR3 DNA: TGTGCCAGTAGTACCGACAGGTCCTATGGCTACACCTTC; CDR3 protein: CASSTDRSYGYTF
D gene: NA; clone size: NA; J gene: TRBJ1-1; V gene: TRBV29-1; CDR3 DNA: TGCAGCGTTGAGGACCCCGCGGGGAACACTGAAGCTTTCTTT; CDR3 protein: CSVEDPAGNTEAFF
D gene: TRBD1; clone size: NA; J gene: TRBJ1-2; V gene: TRBV11-3; CDR3 DNA: TGTGCCAGCAGCCAACAGGGGAACTATGGCTACACCTTC; CDR3 protein: CASSQQGNYGYTF
D gene: NA; clone size: NA; J gene: TRBJ1-4; V gene: TRBV19; CDR3 DNA: TGTGCCAGTAGTTATTCCCGGGACACCGCAACTAATGAAAAACTGTTTTTT; CDR3 protein: CASSYSRDTATNEKLFF
D gene: TRBD2; clone size: once; J gene: TRBJ2-1; V gene: TRBV13; CDR3 DNA: TGTGCCAGCAGCTTACTAGCGGGGTACAATGAGCAGTTCTTC; CDR3 protein: CASSLLAGYNEQFF
D gene: NA; clone size: NA; J gene: TRBJ2-7; V gene: TRBV9; CDR3 DNA: TGTGCCAGCAGCTTCCAAACGGGGTACGAGCAGTACTTC; CDR3 protein: CASSFQTGYEQYF
D gene: NA; clone size: NA; J gene: TRBJ2-1; V gene: TRBV9; CDR3 DNA: TGTGCCAGCAGCCCTATAGGAGGTGGTGATGAGCAGTTCTTC; CDR3 protein: CASSPIGGGDEQFF
D gene: NA; clone size: NA; J gene: TRBJ2-5; V gene: TRBV29-1; CDR3 DNA: TGCAGCGTTGAGGCTGGTAATCGAGAGACCCAGTACTTC; CDR3 protein: CSVEAGNRETQYF
D gene: NA; clone size: NA; J gene: TRBJ2-1; V gene: TRBV4-3; CDR3 DNA: TGCGCCAGCAGCCACCCCCCCCTGGCAGAAGGACCTGAAGGGGGTGAGCAGTTCTTC; CDR3 protein: CASSHPPLAEGPEGGEQFF
D gene: NA; clone size: once; J gene: TRBJ2-2; V gene: TRBV7-9; CDR3 DNA: TGTGCCAGCAGCGCCCTCCAACTTCAGGGATACACCGGGGAGCTGTTTTTT; CDR3 protein: CASSALQLQGYTGELFF
D gene: NA; clone size: NA; J gene: TRBJ2-7; V gene: TRBV5-1; CDR3 DNA: TGCGCCAGCACCCCGCTTCCGGGCTCCTACGAGCAGTACTTC; CDR3 protein: CASTPLPGSYEQYF
D gene: NA; clone size: NA; J gene: TRBJ2-1; V gene: TRBV18; CDR3 DNA: TGTGCCAGCTCACCAGGGGCGAGCTCCTACAATGAGCAGTTCTTC; CDR3 protein: CASSPGASSYNEQFF
D gene: NA; clone size: NA; J gene: TRBJ2-3; V gene: TRBV7-3; CDR3 DNA: TGTGCCAGCAGCTCAGGTGCTAGCACAGATACGCAGTATTTT; CDR3 protein: CASSSGASTDTQYF
D gene: NA; clone size: NA; J gene: TRBJ1-3; V gene: TRBV7-9; CDR3 DNA: TGCGCCAGCAGCTTAGTGGGGCAGATCTCTGGAAACACCATATATTTT; CDR3 protein: CASSLVGQISGNTIYF
D gene: TRBD2; clone size: NA; J gene: TRBJ2-3; V gene: TRBV7-9; CDR3 DNA: TGTGCCAGCAGCTTAAGCCTAGCGGGACCCACAGATACGCAGTATTTT; CDR3 protein: CASSLSLAGPTDTQYF
D gene: TRBD1; clone size: NA; J gene: TRBJ2-7; V gene: TRBV5-3; CDR3 DNA: TGTGCCAGAAGCCGGGGGGGACAGGGGCAAGGGGGACTAGGAAACGAGCAGTACTTC; CDR3 protein: CARSRGGQGQGGLGNEQYF
D gene: NA; clone size: NA; J gene: TRBJ2-7; V gene: TRBV19; CDR3 DNA: TGTGCCAGTAGTATATGGTCTGGGCCAGGGCTCTACGAGCAGTACTTC; CDR3 protein: CASSIWSGPGLYEQYF